Only one count was recorded for the clone carrying this T cell receptor (beta chain). Its matching antigen is unknown. The CDR3 has 17 amino acids. Germline loops: CDR1 ENHRY, CDR2 SYGVKD. Trimming took 10 bases from V and 1 from J; bases not matched to a gene: 8. The sample's time point: blood 2 weeks post-SBRT. Treatment indicated: 15 Gy SBRT to primary tumor, nephrectomy 4 weeks later. Serial blood draws occurred at baseline and 2 and 4 weeks post-SBRT. The tumor was a clear cell renal cell carcinoma. Data came from immunoSEQ multiplex PCR; TCRdb stores just in-frame clones and leaves some out. This repertoire shows some 75,000 clones, 82% found once; its top ten account for roughly 6.3%. This record belongs to a study of radiation and T cells in renal cell carcinoma. General study findings and limits: Without pretreatment biopsies, baseline tumor clonotype presence was undetermined. Top tumor clonotypes rose in blood 2 weeks post-radiation, then contracted.

The receptor was derived from a man in his fifties or sixties with renal cell carcinoma. The chain uses TRBV10-3 and TRBJ2-1; 15 nucleotides line up with TRBD2. Source: blood, taken from a patient whose treatment included radiotherapy and nephrectomy. CDR3 residues: CATEGLAGGQSYNEQFF. As DNA, the CDR3 is TGTGCCACCGAAGGACTAGCGGGAGGGCAGTCCTACAATGAGCAGTTCTTC.